The 5 T cell receptor beta chains listed next were all sequenced from one sample in a study of blood T cell repertoires in COVID-19. Sequenced by immunoSEQ multiplex PCR; TCRdb stores in-frame clones only, minus some. The data show more than 150,000 clones, 84% seen once. The sample consisted of PBMCs or T cells enriched from blood (not recorded which). These receptors were taken from a woman aged 45 to 65 who had recovered from COVID-19.

This chain joins TRBV5-1 and TRBJ2-1, with D possibly matching TRBD2 (5 bases). CDR1 SGHRS and CDR2 YFSETQ come from the germline V gene. The CDR3 is 16 residues long. V gave up 0 bases and J gave up 0 bases, with 10 bases separating them. This CDR3 reads CASSLGGGGSYNEQFF. CDR3 DNA: TGCGCCAGCAGCTTGGGTGGAGGTGGCTCCTACAATGAGCAGTTCTTC.

The sample holds a few counts of this clone. The J gene is TRBJ2-5, the V gene TRBV5-1; a possible D gene is TRBD1 (6 bases). The CDR3 covers 15 residues. V lost 4 bases and J lost 2, with 15 bases in between. Germline-derived CDR1 and CDR2 are SGHRS and YFSETQ. CDR3: CASSKTGHSQETQYF. The CDR3 DNA reads as TGCGCCAGCAGCAAGACGGGACATAGTCAAGAGACCCAGTACTTC. Filled out from reference TRBV5-1 and TRBJ2-5, the complete variable domain reads KAGVTQTPRYLIKTRGQQVTLSCSPISGHRSVSWYQQTPGQGLQFLFEYFSETQRNKGNFPGRFSGRQFSNSRSEMNVSTLELGDSALYLCASSKTGHSQETQYFGPGTRLLVL.

V is TRBV19 and J is TRBJ1-2; 7 nucleotides match TRBD1. CDR1 is LNHDA, CDR2 SQIVND, per germline (reference sequence). The CDR3 length is 14 residues. Trimming took 8 bases from V and 4 from J; bases not matched to a gene: 10. The CDR3 bases are TGTGCCAGTCGAGATAGACAGGGTGGCTATGGCTACACCTTC. It codes for CASRDRQGGYGYTF. The full variable domain, with the rest looked up from reference TRBV19 and TRBJ1-2, is DGGITQSPKYLFRKEGQNVTLSCEQNLNHDAMYWYRQDPGQGLRLIYYSQIVNDFQKGDIAEGYSVSREKKESFPLTVTSAQKNPTAFYLCASRDRQGGYGYTFGSGTRLTVV.

There are a few counts of this clone. The chain is built from TRBV28 and TRBJ1-4, with D possibly being TRBD1 (6 bases). Germline CDR1 is MDHEN and CDR2 is SYDVKM. V lost 4 bases and J lost 7, with 19 bases in between. The CDR3 covers 16 residues. The CDR3 spells CASSSGSWGRAEKLFF. The CDR3 DNA reads as TGTGCCAGCAGTTCAGGGTCCTGGGGGCGGGCTGAAAAACTGTTTTTT.

V is TRBV5-4 and J is TRBJ1-4, with unresolved D. The CDR3 is made up of 13 amino acids. V was clipped by 4 bases and J by 5 bases, with 9 bases between them. CDR1 SGHNT and CDR2 YYREEE come from the germline V gene (reference sequence). The DNA for the CDR3 is TGTGCCAGCAGCAACCATGAGAATGAAAAACTGTTTTTT. Translating it yields CASSNHENEKLFF.